The entry below gives a single T cell receptor (beta chain) sequence along with its context. The antigen it binds to is not known. The sample holds no much larger clone one base away, and base qualities are not on file. This sample stems from a study of sequential checkpoint blockade in melanoma (dated by TCRdb to about 2019). The study in broad terms: Patients were assigned by 1:1 randomization to either first-line nivolumab followed by ipilimumab (arm A) or ipilimumab followed by nivolumab (arm B). Maintenance nivolumab came after each of the two trial sequences. Results and caveats for the whole study, not just this receptor: Larger, independent patient cohorts are needed to validate the response-prediction model that combines TCR metrics and mutation burden.

This specimen's treatment or condition label, interpreted: randomized to nivolumab then ipilimumab (arm A) or the reverse (arm B). No trial patient had received prior DNA-damaging chemotherapy. On a FACS Aria II flow cytometer, live CD3+CD8+ cells that were negative for CD19 and CD56 were sorted from thawed PBMCs. The samples were obtained from melanoma patients enrolled in CheckMate 064, an open-label, randomized phase II trial testing sequential checkpoint blockade. Peripheral blood mononuclear cells were collected by leukapheresis, purified using Ficoll-Paque, and frozen in human serum containing roughly 9.1% DMSO. Immediately after sorting, the purity of the sorted blood CD3+CD8+ cells was confirmed to be >95%, and DNA was then extracted. The CDR3 runs 16 residues from the cysteine to the phenylalanine. Only the CDR3 DNA is retained, 48 bases long and in frame from the first base. CDR1 and CDR2, looked up from the germline V gene (reference sequence), are SEHNR and FQNEAQ. V gives up 5 bases and J gives up 2 bases, and the segment between their germline ends measures 19 bases.

TCRbeta CDR3 regions were immunosequenced from genomic DNA with the immunoSEQ Assay. Before high-throughput sequencing, genomic DNA was amplified using bias-controlled multiplex PCR. Processing in the source paper ran as follows. To quantify the absolute abundance of each unique TCRbeta CDR3 region, the sequences were collapsed and filtered. Clonality was defined as 1 minus Pielou's evenness and was calculated using productive rearrangements only. A previously published method was used to identify clones whose frequencies were significantly greater in on-treatment samples than in baseline samples. Not all clones reach the TCRdb copy of this immuneACCESS table, which keeps in-frame sequences only. Checked studies attribute under half of the gap to unresolved V genes and leave the rest unexplained. From that table come the V and J calls and clone size; the DNA was used to work out D and trimming. For this sample there are 13,000 to 15,000 clones; about 78% appear just once. 25% to 35% of the sample lies in the top ten.

The input for sequencing was CD8+ T cells sorted from blood (inferred from file names), taken from a patient given nivolumab and ipilimumab in sequence. This chain joins TRBV7-9 to TRBJ2-7; the D region possibly corresponds to TRBD1 (5 bases align). This TCR was sampled from a human donor with melanoma. The CDR3 protein is CASSPVQWQGAYEQYF. At the DNA level, the sequence is TGTGCCAGCAGCCCAGTTCAATGGCAGGGTGCCTACGAGCAGTACTTC. The entire variable domain, with the stretches around the CDR3 drawn from the reference TRBV7-9 and TRBJ2-7 proteins, is DTGVSQNPRHKITKRGQNVTFRCDPISEHNRLYWYRQTLGQGPEFLTYFQNEAQLEKSRLLSDRFSAERPKGSFSTLEIQRTEQGDSAMYLCASSPVQWQGAYEQYFGPGTRLTVT.